This entry lists 26 T cell receptor beta chains sequenced from one sample in a study of Graves' ophthalmopathy and Graves' hyperthyroidism. RNA transcripts served as template for amplifying TCR beta CDR3 sequences. Second-round multiplex PCR came after a first-round RT-PCR that employed HTBI primers. TCRdb fed the multiplex PCR reads into MiXCR, producing one record per CDR3 protein. The sample lists 740,000 or so distinct CDR3 sequences; 40% were seen once. Sequenced material: peripheral blood. All receptors derive from an adult man with Graves' ophthalmopathy.

The V and J genes are TRBV9 and TRBJ1-3, with D possibly matching TRBD1 (6 bases). The CDR3 totals 16 residues. CDR1 and CDR2 (germline): SGDLS, YYNGEE. The V gene lost 4 bases and the J gene lost 0 bases, with 14 bases spanning the gap. In nucleotides, the CDR3 is TGTGCCAGCAGCCTGGTCGGGGGGCTCTCTGGAAACACCATATATTTT. This codes for CASSLVGGLSGNTIYF.

The rearrangement links TRBV9 to TRBJ2-7, with TRBD1 matching over 9 bases. Germline V CDR1 and CDR2: SGDLS, YYNGEE. V lost 5 bases, J lost 2 bases, and 8 bases stayed unmatched. The CDR3 spans 15 residues. The CDR3 DNA is TGTGCCAGCAGTTCAAACCGGGACAGGGCCTACGAGCAGTACTTC. Translating it yields CASSSNRDRAYEQYF.

The sample holds a few counts of this clonotype. CDR3 bases: TGTGCCAGCAGTTTAATGGACTCGGAGACCCAGTACTTC. Translation gives CASSLMDSETQYF. This rearrangement joins TRBV12-3 or TRBV12-4 to TRBJ2-5; D may be TRBD2 (5 bases). V was shortened by 2 bases and J by 5 bases, with 9 bases between the two germline ends. This CDR3 comprises 13 residues.

This clonotype was observed a single time. It may be a read error: a sequence one base away is much more abundant. The J gene is TRBJ1-5, the V gene TRBV4-2; the match to TRBD1 covers 7 bases. The CDR3 is 15 residues long. With V trimmed by 4 bases and J by 2 bases, 5 bases remained unmatched. CDR1 is LGHNA, CDR2 YNFKEQ, per germline. The CDR3 protein is CASSPGQSGNQPQHF. As DNA, the CDR3 is TGTGCCAGCAGCCCGGGACAGAGTGGCAATCAGCCCCAGCATTTT.

The chain combines TRBV25-1 with TRBJ2-2; unclear D gene. The germline V and J ends were trimmed by 1 base and 8 bases, with 2 bases remaining between them. Germline CDR1 MGHDK, CDR2 SYGVNS. CDR3 size: 11 residues. Here the CDR3 reads CASSELGELFF. CDR3 coding DNA: TGTGCCAGCAGTGAATTGGGGGAGCTGTTTTTT.

The chain is built from TRBV20-1 and TRBJ2-7, with D perhaps TRBD1 (6 bases). The CDR3 loop spans 14 amino acids. Germline V CDR1 and CDR2: DFQATT, SNEGSKA (reference sequence). The V end was cut by 5 bases, the J end by 2 bases, with 16 bases between. In DNA, the CDR3 is TGCAGTGCTGAACCCTCAGGGGTCCCCTACGAGCAGTACTTC. As protein: CSAEPSGVPYEQYF.

This clonotype has a count of ten or more. The V gene is TRBV2, the J gene TRBJ1-4; 10 bases map to TRBD1. The CDR3 totals 13 residues. V was pared by 4 bases and J by 7 bases, with 0 bases of the junction left unmatched. Germline V gene data show CDR1 as SNHLY and CDR2 as FYNNEI. In DNA, the CDR3 is TGTGCCAGCAGTGGGGACAGGGGTGAAAAACTGTTTTTT. This gives the protein CASSGDRGEKLFF.

V and J are TRBV25-1 and TRBJ1-3; D call uncertain. CDR3 length: 14 residues. CDR1 and CDR2 (germline): MGHDK, SYGVNS. Between the trimmed V and J ends, which lost 8 bases and 0 bases, there was a span of 11 bases. CDR3 in DNA: TGTGCCAGCGTTGAGTGGACCTCTGGAAACACCATATATTTT. Encoded protein: CASVEWTSGNTIYF.

This rearrangement joins TRBV20-1 to TRBJ2-2, with a weak D call TRBD1 (6 bases). V was cut by 5 bases and J by 4 bases, with 20 bases left in between. The germline CDR1 and CDR2 sequences are DFQATT and SNEGSKA (reference sequence). This CDR3 is built from 16 residues. The CDR3 region has the DNA TGCAGTGCTGAAGCAATGGGGGCATCGTTCACCGGGGAGCTGTTTTTT. Amino acid sequence: CSAEAMGASFTGELFF.

This clonotype was observed a few times. The gene calls are TRBV19 and TRBJ1-5; 9 bases fit TRBD1. The CDR3 has 15 amino acids. Per the germline V gene, CDR1 is LNHDA and CDR2 is SQIVND (reference sequence). V gave up 5 bases and J gave up 0 bases; unmatched junction bases: 2. The CDR3 DNA reads as TGTGCCAGTAGTGGGACAGGGTCTAGCAATCAGCCCCAGCATTTT. As protein: CASSGTGSSNQPQHF.

The rearrangement uses TRBV25-1 and TRBJ1-4; the D is unclear. The ends were cut back, 3 bases at V and 8 bases at J, with 16 bases in the middle. The CDR3 is 15 residues long. From germline, CDR1 is MGHDK and CDR2 SYGVNS. CDR3 residues: CASSDSAGEEEKLFF. The DNA of the CDR3 is TGTGCCAGCAGTGATAGTGCCGGGGAGGAGGAAAAACTGTTTTTT.

Turning to this clonotype: The junction departs from the called germline gene at one end, perhaps through a read error. This rearrangement joins TRBV10-2 to TRBJ2-5, with D perhaps assigned TRBD1 or TRBD2 (5 bases each). This CDR3 spans 12 amino acids. Germline values: CDR1 WSHSY, CDR2 SAAADI. The CDR3 DNA sequence: TGCGCCAGCAGCAGGGCGGGTGAGACCCGGTACTTC. This sequence encodes CASSRAGETRYF.

In the case of this clonotype: One junction end does not reproduce the germline sequence, and a read error may be involved. The chain joins TRBV2 to TRBJ1-4; D may be TRBD1 (5 bases). The CDR3 runs to 15 residues. CDR1 and CDR2 (germline): SNHLY, FYNNEI. The CDR3 reads CASSQLSTGPEKLFF. In DNA form, the CDR3 reads TGCGCCAGCAGCCAATTGTCTACAGGCCCTGAAAAACTGTTTTTT.

This clonotype was detected ten times or more. The chain links TRBV25-1 to TRBJ2-2, with a tentative D call TRBD2 (5 bases). The V and J ends lost 5 bases and 7 bases respectively, with 17 bases between them. Per the germline V gene, CDR1 is MGHDK and CDR2 is SYGVNS. This CDR3 comprises 15 residues. This CDR3 is CASSRLRNGVGELFF. For the CDR3, the DNA is TGTGCCAGCAGTCGACTCAGGAACGGGGTCGGGGAGCTGTTTTTT.

This clonotype showed up many times. This rearrangement joins TRBV20-1 to TRBJ2-5; weak D call: TRBD1 (5 bases). V was pared by 3 bases and J by 1 base, with 9 bases between. The germline V gene encodes CDR1 DFQATT and CDR2 SNEGSKA (reference sequence). This CDR3 region has 13 residues. The CDR3, as DNA: TGCAGTGCTAGCTTGGGGCGCCAAGAGACCCAGTACTTC. Its protein is CSASLGRQETQYF.

A word on this clonotype: This may arise from a read error, as a much more abundant clone is one base away. This chain connects TRBV7-9 to TRBJ2-7; 9 nucleotides align to TRBD1. The CDR3 extends over 15 amino acids. Looked up from germline, CDR1 is SEHNR and CDR2 is FQNEAQ (reference sequence). CDR3 coding DNA: TGTGCCGGCAGGGATTGGACAGGGGATTACGAGGAGCAGTACTTC. The encoded protein is CAGRDWTGDYEEQYF.

In the case of this clonotype: Possible read error: a much larger clone is one base away. In nucleotides, the CDR3 is TGTGCCACCAGTTACCACGCGGGGACGGGTAATCAGCCCCAGCATTTT. Translated: CATSYHAGTGNQPQHF. The genes are TRBV24-1 and TRBJ1-5; possible D gene TRBD1, 5 bases. There are 16 residues in the CDR3. Trimming took off 6 bases at V and 4 bases at J, with 18 bases between the two ends. Germline V gene lookup returns CDR1 KGHDR and CDR2 SFDVKD.

This clonotype has at least ten counts. The chain recombines TRBV6-5 with TRBJ1-5, with D possibly TRBD1 on 5 matching bases. The germline CDR1 and CDR2 sequences are MNHEY and SVGAGI. CDR3 size: 11 residues. V was shortened by 2 bases and J by 16 bases, with 12 bases between the two germline ends. The CDR3 is CASSYPGIEHF. In DNA, the CDR3 is TGTGCCAGCAGTTACCCAGGGATTGAACATTTT.

The genes are TRBV20-1 and TRBJ2-5; D is possibly TRBD2 (6 bases). Germline CDR1 reads DFQATT; CDR2 reads SNEGSKA (reference sequence). The CDR3 spans 14 residues. Between the trimmed V and J ends, which lost 3 bases and 0 bases, there was a span of 11 bases. CDR3 DNA: TGCAGTGCTAGTGAGGGAGGTGACCAAGAGACCCAGTACTTC. Translation: CSASEGGDQETQYF.

The J gene is TRBJ2-2, the V gene TRBV25-1; no definite D call. The CDR3 length is 15 residues. The germline V gene encodes CDR1 MGHDK and CDR2 SYGVNS. Between the trimmed V and J ends, which lost 9 bases and 2 bases, there was a span of 16 bases. Written as DNA, the CDR3 is TGTGCCAGTAGTATGTCACACTCAAACACCGGGGAGCTGTTTTTT. This codes for CASSMSHSNTGELFF.

This clonotype has a count of ten or more. The chain couples TRBV7-8 to TRBJ1-1; no firm D call. Germline assignment: CDR1 SGHVS and CDR2 FQNEAQ. V gave up 3 bases and J gave up 11 bases, with 13 bases separating them. The CDR3 consists of 12 residues. CDR3: CASSFRLSFAFF. CDR3 sequence (DNA): TGTGCCAGCAGCTTTCGTCTTTCATTTGCTTTCTTT.

This clonotype has a count of ten or more. V gene TRBV2 combines with J gene TRBJ2-7, with TRBD1 matching 7 bases. V lost 5 bases and J lost 3; bases outside the gene matches: 7. Germline CDR1 and CDR2: SNHLY and FYNNEI. The CDR3 has 14 residues. As DNA, the CDR3 is TGTGCCAGCAGTCGTGGGACAGCAAACTACGAGCAGTACTTC. It specifies CASSRGTANYEQYF.

This clonotype was counted a few times. The V gene is TRBV14, the J gene TRBJ2-2, with TRBD1 identical over 7 bases. CDR1 SGHDN and CDR2 FVKESK come from the germline V gene. Losses at the gene ends were 3 bases for V and 4 bases for J; bases not matched to a gene: 2. This CDR3 comprises 14 residues. CDR3 in amino acids: CASSHRGSTGELFF. The CDR3 nucleotides are TGTGCCAGCAGCCACAGGGGGAGCACCGGGGAGCTGTTTTTT.

The table lists this clonotype with many counts. V and J are TRBV20-1 and TRBJ1-5, with TRBD1 matching over 8 bases. V trimming: 3 bases; J trimming: 5 bases; junction bases outside the gene matches: 0. Looked up from germline, CDR1 is DFQATT and CDR2 is SNEGSKA (reference sequence). The CDR3 length is 12 residues. CDR3 amino acids: CSARGQDQPQHF. The CDR3 coding sequence is TGCAGTGCTAGGGGACAGGATCAGCCCCAGCATTTT.

Comments on this clonotype: The CDR3 does not close with the conserved phenylalanine or tryptophan, likely indicating a read error. The DNA is left out, because the CDR3 cannot be placed on it with certainty; the CDR3 is given as TCRdb lists it. The gene calls are TRBV25-1 and TRBJ1-6; TRBD1, the D gene given by the table, was not confirmed from the DNA. From its first to its last residue, the CDR3 has 12 amino acids. Germline V gene lookup returns CDR1 MGHDK and CDR2 SYGVNS. The CDR3 protein is CASSGDRTGLNL.

This clonotype came up many times. DNA for the CDR3: TGCAGCGTCTCGGGACTAGCCCCCGAGACCCAGTACTTC. Its translation: CSVSGLAPETQYF. This chain connects TRBV29-1 to TRBJ2-5; TRBD2 matches at 9 bases. CDR1 is SQVTM and CDR2 is ANQGSEA in the germline V gene. The CDR3 is 13 residues long. J was trimmed by 5 bases and V by 6 bases; bases with no gene match: 7.